A selection of T cell receptor beta chains follows, all from one sample in a study of cytomegalovirus exposure and HLA in healthy donors. Sequencing was performed with immunoSEQ multiplex PCR; in TCRdb, only in-frame clones are kept and a portion is missing. Of about 130,000 clones detected, around four fifths appear once; the ten largest clones hold 1.5%. The sequenced sample consisted of PBMCs. The receptor source for this set is a female donor in good health and CMV-seronegative. CDR3s include the opening cysteine and the closing phenylalanine or tryptophan. Fields, in order: clone size, V gene, J gene, D gene, CDR3 DNA, CDR3 protein. A D gene is named only where the DNA matches it firmly. Where a row states a size, it is once, few, many or the class of an expanded clone; other rows omit it.

>-|TRBV13|TRBJ1-2|-
TGTGCCAGCAGCTTAATAGGGGTCCCCTTCTATGGCTACACCTTC
CASSLIGVPFYGYTF
>-|TRBV30|TRBJ1-3|-
TGTGCCTCCTACCGCTCTGGAAACACCATATATTTT
CASYRSGNTIYF
>-|TRBV9|TRBJ2-1|TRBD1
TGTGCCAGCAGCCCCTGGGACAGGGCCCGTGACAATGAGCAGTTCTTC
CASSPWDRARDNEQFF
>few|TRBV28|TRBJ1-4|-
TGTGCCAGCAGTGGGGTGAGGGGGTGGGAAAAACTGTTTTTT
CASSGVRGWEKLFF
>few|TRBV6-5|TRBJ2-1|TRBD2
TGTGCCAGCAGGGGACTAGCGGGAGCTGAGCAGTTCTTC
CASRGLAGAEQFF
>-|TRBV21-1|TRBJ1-2|-
TGTGCCAGCAGCGGACAGGTTAACTATGGCTACACCTTC
CASSGQVNYGYTF
>-|TRBV6-5|TRBJ2-7|TRBD2
TGTGCCAGCAGTTACTCGCCCAGCGGGGCCTACGAGCAGTACTTC
CASSYSPSGAYEQYF
>-|TRBV15|TRBJ1-2|-
TGTGCCACCAGCATGGAGGGGCCTTTCTATGGCTACACCTTC
CATSMEGPFYGYTF
>-|TRBV9|TRBJ2-6|-
TGTGCCAGCAGCGTTGGTAGAATCTCTGGGGCCAACGTCCTGACTTTC
CASSVGRISGANVLTF
>few|TRBV6-1|TRBJ2-1|-
TGTGCCAGCAGTGAAGACAGGACGACTTGGCAGTTCTTC
CASSEDRTTWQFF
>few|TRBV6-4|TRBJ1-6|-
TGTGCCAGCATCCGACAGGTTAATTCACCCCTCCACTTT
CASIRQVNSPLHF
>-|TRBV10-3|TRBJ2-7|-
TGTGCCATCAGCCAACAGGGCTCCTACGAGCAGTACTTC
CAISQQGSYEQYF
>-|TRBV5-4|TRBJ2-1|TRBD2
TGTGCCAGCACCGGGGAGCGGTGGACTAGCGGGAGGTGGAGCAATGAGCAGTTCTTC
CASTGERWTSGRWSNEQFF
>few|TRBV6-1|TRBJ2-7|TRBD2
TGTGCCAGCAGTGAAGGGGGGGGAGGGCCATACGAGCAGTACTTC
CASSEGGGGPYEQYF
>-|TRBV7-2|TRBJ2-5|-
TGTGCCAGCAGCTTAGTCGGAGAGACCCAGTACTTC
CASSLVGETQYF
>-|TRBV28|TRBJ2-3|TRBD2
TGTGCCAGCAGTCCCGCGGCGGGAGGGCCAAATACGCAGTATTTT
CASSPAAGGPNTQYF